This TCR beta chain was identified in a study of blood T cell repertoires in COVID-19. Study in general: Whether acute or convalescent, the COVID-19 samples came from the United States, Italy and Spain. T cells, B-cell-depleted T cells, or PBMCs provided the cDNA or gDNA that served as material.

The CDR3 length is 11 residues. TCRdb keeps only in-frame clones here, not all; method: immunoSEQ multiplex PCR. The table shows roughly 100,000 clones, with around 86% occurring only once. The J gene is TRBJ1-1, the V gene TRBV21-1; the table names TRBD1, a call not compared with the DNA. TRBV21-1 has pseudogene status. This sequence originates from a man aged 50-60 years with active or convalescent COVID-19. Input material: peripheral blood. The CDR3 sequence: CGKGVQGVAFF. In nucleotides, the CDR3 is TGTGGGAAGGGGGTTCAGGGTGTAGCTTTCTTT.